This is a list of T cell receptor beta chains from one sample in a study of blood T cells in healthy people across ages. One entry per CDR3 protein, called by TCRdb with MiXCR from the 5' RACE reads. In the table there are around 1,900,000 distinct CDR3 sequences, 35% to 50% of which are singletons. The source material was blood. All receptors come from a human donor in good health. Each CDR3 is given with its conserved first and last residue. The order of the fields is J gene, D gene, V gene, clone size, CDR3 protein, CDR3 DNA. A D gene is named only where the DNA matches it firmly. Clone size is given for some rows only: seen once, a few or many times, or a class if the clone is expanded.

>TRBJ2-1|.|TRBV5-1|few
CASYRRAEAQFF
TGCGCCAGCTATCGTAGAGCGGAGGCACAGTTCTTC
>TRBJ1-4|.|TRBV10-3|.
CAIGQGNEKLFF
TGTGCCATCGGGCAGGGTAATGAAAAACTGTTTTTT
>TRBJ2-7|.|TRBV28|.
CASSSPSSRSSYEQYF
TGTGCCAGCAGTTCGCCATCTTCCAGGAGCTCCTACGAGCAGTACTTC
>TRBJ2-3|.|TRBV29-1|.
CSVEVSVRPDTQYF
TGCAGCGTTGAAGTAAGTGTGAGGCCAGATACGCAGTATTTT
>TRBJ2-7|TRBD2|TRBV4-3|few
CASSQGASGGVVVYEQYF
TGCGCCAGCAGCCAAGGTGCGAGCGGGGGGGTCGTGGTCTACGAGCAGTACTTC
>TRBJ1-5|.|TRBV2|few
CASSRENSNQPQHF
TGTGCCAGCAGCCGGGAAAATAGCAATCAGCCCCAGCATTTT
>TRBJ2-1|.|TRBV4-3|many
CASSHTSRSSNEQFF
TGCGCCAGCAGCCACACTAGCCGGAGCTCCAATGAGCAGTTCTTC
>TRBJ1-2|.|TRBV7-2|once
CASSAQGQVSGYTF
TGTGCCAGCAGCGCCCAGGGGCAGGTATCTGGCTACACCTTC
>TRBJ1-2|.|TRBV25-1|few
CASNDYNYGYTF
TGTGCCAGCAATGATTATAACTATGGCTACACCTTC
>TRBJ2-7|.|TRBV11-2|.
CASSLEVASPMRDGYEQYF
TGTGCCAGCAGCTTAGAGGTGGCGTCGCCAATGCGGGACGGCTACGAGCAGTACTTC
>TRBJ2-1|TRBD1|TRBV7-2|many
CASSSRDRGYNEQFF
TGTGCCAGCAGTTCCCGGGACAGGGGCTACAATGAGCAGTTCTTC
>TRBJ2-5|.|TRBV10-3|many
CAISESGLQETQYF
TGTGCCATCAGTGAATCGGGACTTCAAGAGACCCAGTACTTC
>TRBJ2-3|TRBD1|TRBV18|.
CASSPEGTGGRDTQYF
TGTGCCAGCTCACCAGAGGGGACAGGGGGTCGAGATACGCAGTATTTT
>TRBJ2-7|TRBD1|TRBV4-1|few
CASSLRYGRGRDRGKTFYEQYF
TGCGCCAGCAGCCTACGATATGGAAGAGGACGGGACAGGGGCAAGACCTTCTACGAGCAGTACTTC
>TRBJ1-2|.|TRBV5-1|many
CASSLGGSDYGYTF
TGTGCCAGCAGTCTCGGCGGGTCAGACTATGGCTACACCTTC
>TRBJ2-5|TRBD2|TRBV2|.
CASSEGIAGGVYNEQYF
TGTGCCAGCAGTGAAGGGATAGCGGGGGGCGTTTACAATGAGCAGTACTTC
>TRBJ2-3|TRBD2|TRBV18|few
CASSPPLASGTYTDTQYF
TGTGCCAGCTCACCTCCCCTAGCAAGCGGGACTTACACAGATACGCAGTATTTT
>TRBJ2-4|.|TRBV15|few
CATSRDPGKQNIQYF
TGTGCCACCAGCAGAGATCCCGGTAAACAAAACATTCAGTACTTC
>TRBJ2-1|TRBD1|TRBV7-8|few
CASSLYTGGLNEQFF
TGTGCCAGCAGCTTATACACAGGGGGCCTGAATGAGCAGTTCTTC
>TRBJ2-7|TRBD1|TRBV24-1|few
CATSDRGGYEQYF
TGTGCCACCTCGGACAGGGGAGGGTACGAGCAGTACTTC
>TRBJ1-5|TRBD1|TRBV6-1|.
CASSVRHRGTSNQPQHF
TGTGCCAGCAGTGTACGACACAGGGGAACGAGCAATCAGCCCCAGCATTTT
>TRBJ2-1|.|TRBV29-1|many
CSTYSAGSYNEQFF
TGCAGCACCTACAGTGCCGGCTCCTACAATGAGCAGTTCTTC
>TRBJ2-5|TRBD2|TRBV7-3|.
CASSFLGGRNQETQYF
TGTGCCAGCAGCTTCCTCGGGGGGAGGAACCAAGAGACCCAGTACTTC
>TRBJ1-2|.|TRBV6-2/TRBV6-3|.
CVSVMDGLYGYTF
TGTGTCAGCGTGATGGACGGCCTCTATGGCTACACCTTC
>TRBJ2-7|TRBD2|TRBV14|.
CASSQAKRGYEQYF
TGTGCCAGCAGCCAAGCAAAGCGGGGGTACGAGCAGTACTTC
>TRBJ1-2|TRBD1|TRBV20-1|few
CSAALGTASFCGYTF
TGCAGTGCTGCCTTAGGGACAGCTTCCTTCTGTGGCTACACCTTC
>TRBJ2-1|.|TRBV5-1|.
CASSLYGSNNEQFF
TGCGCCAGCAGCTTGTACGGGTCCAACAATGAGCAGTTCTTC
>TRBJ1-2|.|TRBV6-1|few
CASRKSRGGQLHYGYTF
TGTGCCAGCAGGAAATCGAGAGGGGGGCAGCTGCACTATGGCTACACCTTC
>TRBJ2-1|TRBD2|TRBV7-2|.
CASSSRRRLAGAYNEQFF
TGTGCCAGCAGCTCCCGGCGGCGACTAGCGGGGGCCTACAATGAGCAGTTCTTC
>TRBJ2-4|TRBD2|TRBV29-1|few
CSVDPSGGAGDIQYF
TGCAGCGTTGACCCTAGCGGGGGGGCGGGGGACATTCAGTACTTC
>TRBJ2-3|TRBD2|TRBV2|few
CASSSRLAGLSTDTQYF
TGTGCCAGCAGTTCCAGACTAGCGGGGCTTAGCACAGATACGCAGTATTTT
>TRBJ2-7|TRBD2|TRBV20-1|few
CSAASGDYEQYF
TGCAGTGCTGCTAGCGGGGACTACGAGCAGTACTTC
>TRBJ2-1|TRBD2|TRBV20-1|few
CSALRGVDNEQFF
TGCAGTGCTTTACGGGGGGTCGACAATGAGCAGTTCTTC
>TRBJ1-1|.|TRBV29-1|.
CSVEGEEYRARMEAFF
TGCAGCGTTGAAGGGGAAGAGTACAGGGCTCGAATGGAAGCTTTCTTT
>TRBJ2-2|.|TRBV28|medium-sized
CASSLRGTGELFF
TGTGCCAGCAGTTTAAGGGGGACCGGGGAGCTGTTTTTT
>TRBJ2-7|.|TRBV11-2|.
CASSPAGGRYNEQYF
TGTGCCAGCAGCCCAGCAGGGGGGCGGTACAATGAGCAGTACTTC
>TRBJ1-5|.|TRBV7-2|.
CASSLWWGQPQHF
TGTGCCAGCAGCTTATGGTGGGGGCAGCCCCAGCATTTT
>TRBJ2-7|TRBD1|TRBV7-7|.
CASSLGQETIYEQYF
TGTGCCAGCAGCCTCGGACAGGAGACTATCTACGAGCAGTACTTC
>TRBJ2-1|TRBD2|TRBV4-1|.
CASSQVLKRGNSYNEQFF
TGCGCCAGCAGCCAAGTGCTCAAGCGGGGCAACTCCTACAATGAGCAGTTCTTC
>TRBJ2-1|TRBD2|TRBV5-1|.
CASSSVRGGYNEQFF
TGCGCCAGCAGCTCGGTACGGGGGGGCTACAATGAGCAGTTCTTC
>TRBJ2-3|.|TRBV3-1|.
CASSQDTLEADTQYF
TGTGCCAGCAGCCAAGATACATTAGAAGCAGATACGCAGTATTTT
>TRBJ2-2|TRBD1|TRBV7-2|.
CASSSVTGAGELFF
TGTGCCAGCAGCTCGGTGACAGGGGCCGGGGAGCTGTTTTTT
>TRBJ2-3|.|TRBV5-1|.
CASSLTRGTGTDTQYF
TGCGCCAGCAGCTTAACTCGGGGGACAGGCACAGATACGCAGTATTTT
>TRBJ1-1|.|TRBV12-3/TRBV12-4|.
CAIGRGPMNTEAFF
TGTGCCATAGGGAGAGGACCCATGAACACTGAAGCTTTCTTT
>TRBJ1-5|.|TRBV12-3/TRBV12-4|.
CASSLADSQPQHF
TGTGCCAGCAGTTTAGCGGACAGCCAGCCCCAGCATTTT
>TRBJ1-4|.|TRBV5-1|.
CASSWTSAGINEKLFF
TGCGCCAGCAGCTGGACGTCGGCAGGGATTAATGAAAAACTGTTTTTT
>TRBJ1-2|.|TRBV7-2|.
CASSLGAAKVYTF
TGTGCCAGCAGCTTAGGGGCAGCTAAAGTCTACACCTTC
>TRBJ2-1|.|TRBV7-8|.
CASSLLLLGNGQFF
TGTGCCAGCAGCTTACTCCTTCTGGGCAATGGGCAGTTCTTC
>TRBJ2-7|.|TRBV7-6|.
CASSPQGFDSYEQYF
TGTGCCAGCAGCCCTCAGGGGTTTGACTCCTACGAGCAGTACTTC
>TRBJ1-2|.|TRBV6-5|few
CASSYNSGLRISDYGYTF
TGTGCCAGCAGTTATAACTCTGGATTGAGGATATCAGACTATGGCTACACCTTC
>TRBJ2-7|.|TRBV20-1|.
CSASPPFLPGGYEQYF
TGCAGTGCTAGCCCTCCGTTTTTACCAGGGGGGTACGAGCAGTACTTC
>TRBJ2-3|TRBD2|TRBV3-1|.
CASSHAGLAGTDTQYF
TGTGCCAGCAGCCACGCGGGACTAGCGGGGACAGATACGCAGTATTTT
>TRBJ2-3|.|TRBV6-4|few
CASSESEGEGDTQYF
TGTGCCAGCAGTGAATCGGAGGGGGAAGGGGATACGCAGTATTTT
>TRBJ1-1|TRBD1|TRBV12-5|.
CASGLTGVLKATEAFF
TGTGCTAGTGGTTTGACAGGGGTCTTAAAGGCAACTGAAGCTTTCTTT
>TRBJ1-1|TRBD1|TRBV5-1|.
CASSRWTGGKAEAFF
TGCGCCAGCAGCAGGTGGACAGGGGGAAAGGCTGAAGCTTTCTTT
>TRBJ1-6|TRBD1|TRBV7-2|.
CASSSRQGPYNSPLHF
TGTGCCAGCAGCTCGCGACAGGGCCCTTATAATTCACCCCTCCACTTT
>TRBJ2-5|TRBD2|TRBV5-1|.
CASSSSSGGARETQYF
TGCGCCAGCAGCTCCTCTAGCGGGGGGGCCAGGGAGACCCAGTACTTC